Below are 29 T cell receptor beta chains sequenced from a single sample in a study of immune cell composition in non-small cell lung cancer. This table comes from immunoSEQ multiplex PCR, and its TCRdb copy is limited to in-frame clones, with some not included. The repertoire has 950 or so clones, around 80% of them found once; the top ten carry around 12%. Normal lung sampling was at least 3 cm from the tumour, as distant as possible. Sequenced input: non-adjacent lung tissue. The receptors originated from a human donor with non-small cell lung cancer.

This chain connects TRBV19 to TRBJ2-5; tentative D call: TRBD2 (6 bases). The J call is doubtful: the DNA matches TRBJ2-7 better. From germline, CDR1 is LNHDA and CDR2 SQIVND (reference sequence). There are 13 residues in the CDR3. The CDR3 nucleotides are TGTGCCAGTGGGGGGACGGGGGTCTACGAGCAGTACTTC. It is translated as CASGGTGVYEQYF.

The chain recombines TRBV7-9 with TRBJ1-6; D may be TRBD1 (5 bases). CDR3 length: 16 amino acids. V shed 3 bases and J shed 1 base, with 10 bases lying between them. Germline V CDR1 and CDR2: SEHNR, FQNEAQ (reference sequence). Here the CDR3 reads CASSFSGGSYNSPLHF. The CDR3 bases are TGTGCCAGCAGCTTTTCCGGGGGATCCTATAATTCACCCCTCCACTTT.

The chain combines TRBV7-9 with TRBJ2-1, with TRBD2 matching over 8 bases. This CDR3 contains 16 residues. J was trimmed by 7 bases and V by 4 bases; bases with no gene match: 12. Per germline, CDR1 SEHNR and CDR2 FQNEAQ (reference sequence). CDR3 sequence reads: CASSYQAGVGSNEQFF. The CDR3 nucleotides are TGTGCCAGCAGCTACCAAGCGGGAGTGGGTTCAAATGAGCAGTTCTTC.

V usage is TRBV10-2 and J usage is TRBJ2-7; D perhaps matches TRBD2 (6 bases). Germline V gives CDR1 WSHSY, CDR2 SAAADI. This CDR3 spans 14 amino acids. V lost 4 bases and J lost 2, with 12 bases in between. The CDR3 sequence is CASSVRRDPYEQYF. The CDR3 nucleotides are TGCGCCAGCAGTGTAAGGCGGGATCCCTACGAGCAGTACTTC.

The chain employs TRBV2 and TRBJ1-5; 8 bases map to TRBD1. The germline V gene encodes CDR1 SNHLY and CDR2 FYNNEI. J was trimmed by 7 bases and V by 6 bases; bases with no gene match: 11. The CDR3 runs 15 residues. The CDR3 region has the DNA TGTGCCAGCAGCCCCATACAGGGGGGAGGACAGCCCCAGCATTTT. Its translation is CASSPIQGGGQPQHF.

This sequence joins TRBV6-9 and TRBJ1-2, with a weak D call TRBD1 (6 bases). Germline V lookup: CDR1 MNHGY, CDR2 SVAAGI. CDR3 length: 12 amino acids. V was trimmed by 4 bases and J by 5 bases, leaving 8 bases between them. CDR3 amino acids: CASSFRGYGYTF. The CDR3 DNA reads TGTGCCAGCAGTTTCAGGGGTTATGGCTACACCTTC.

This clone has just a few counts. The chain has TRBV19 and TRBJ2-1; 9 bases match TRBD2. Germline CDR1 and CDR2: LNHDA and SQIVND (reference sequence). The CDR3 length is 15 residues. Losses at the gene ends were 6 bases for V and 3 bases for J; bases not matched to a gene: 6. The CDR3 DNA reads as TGTGCCAGTAGCCTGACTAGCGGAGACTACAATGAGCAGTTCTTC. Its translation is CASSLTSGDYNEQFF. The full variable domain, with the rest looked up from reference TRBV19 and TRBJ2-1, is DGGITQSPKYLFRKEGQNVTLSCEQNLNHDAMYWYRQDPGQGLRLIYYSQIVNDFQKGDIAEGYSVSREKKESFPLTVTSAQKNPTAFYLCASSLTSGDYNEQFFGPGTRLTVL.

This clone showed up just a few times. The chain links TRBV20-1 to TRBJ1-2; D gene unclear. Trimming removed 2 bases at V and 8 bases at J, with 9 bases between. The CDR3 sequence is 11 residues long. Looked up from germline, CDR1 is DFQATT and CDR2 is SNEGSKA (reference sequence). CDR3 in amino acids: CSARSGRGYTF. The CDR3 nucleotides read TGCAGTGCTAGAAGCGGGCGAGGCTACACCTTC.

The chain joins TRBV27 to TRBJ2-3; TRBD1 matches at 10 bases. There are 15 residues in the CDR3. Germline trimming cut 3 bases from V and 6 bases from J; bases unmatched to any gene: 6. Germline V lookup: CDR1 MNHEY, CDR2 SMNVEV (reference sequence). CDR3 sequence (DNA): TGTGCCAGCAGTTTCCGACAGGGGGCGTGGGATACGCAGTATTTT. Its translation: CASSFRQGAWDTQYF.

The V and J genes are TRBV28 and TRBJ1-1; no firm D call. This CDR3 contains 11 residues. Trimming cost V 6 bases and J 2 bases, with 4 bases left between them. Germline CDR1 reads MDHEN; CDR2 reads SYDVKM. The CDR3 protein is CASRSNTEAFF. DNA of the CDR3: TGTGCCAGCAGGAGTAACACTGAAGCTTTCTTT.

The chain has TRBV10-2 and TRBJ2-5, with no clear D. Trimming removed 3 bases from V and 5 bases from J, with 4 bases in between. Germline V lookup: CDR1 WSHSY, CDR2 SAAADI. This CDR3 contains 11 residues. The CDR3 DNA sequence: TGCGCCAGCAGTGATCGGGAGACCCAGTACTTC. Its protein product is CASSDRETQYF.

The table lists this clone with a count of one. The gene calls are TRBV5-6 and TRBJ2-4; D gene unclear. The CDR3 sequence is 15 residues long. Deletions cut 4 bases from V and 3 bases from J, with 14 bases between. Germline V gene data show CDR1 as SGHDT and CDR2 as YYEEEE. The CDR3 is CASSPATAGKNIQYF. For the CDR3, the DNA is TGTGCCAGCAGCCCCGCCACCGCCGGCAAAAACATTCAGTACTTC.

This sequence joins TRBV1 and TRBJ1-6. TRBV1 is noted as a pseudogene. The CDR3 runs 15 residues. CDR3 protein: CTSSQDGNGSSPLHF. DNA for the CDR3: TGCACCAGCAGCCAAGATGGAAACGGGAGCTCACCCCTCCACTTT.

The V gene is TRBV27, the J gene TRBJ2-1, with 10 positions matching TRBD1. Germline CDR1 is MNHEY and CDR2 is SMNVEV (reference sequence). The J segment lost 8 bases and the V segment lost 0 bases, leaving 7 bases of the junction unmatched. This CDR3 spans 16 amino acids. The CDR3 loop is CASSLSPGQGSYEQFF. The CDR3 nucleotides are TGTGCCAGCAGTTTATCCCCGGGACAGGGGTCTTATGAGCAGTTCTTC.

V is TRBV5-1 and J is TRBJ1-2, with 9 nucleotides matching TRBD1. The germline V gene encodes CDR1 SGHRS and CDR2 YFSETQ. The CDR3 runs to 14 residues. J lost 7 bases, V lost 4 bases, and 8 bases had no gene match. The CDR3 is CASSPEVGQGGYTF. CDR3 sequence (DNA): TGCGCCAGCAGCCCGGAGGTGGGACAGGGTGGCTACACCTTC. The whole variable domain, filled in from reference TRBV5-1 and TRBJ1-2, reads KAGVTQTPRYLIKTRGQQVTLSCSPISGHRSVSWYQQTPGQGLQFLFEYFSETQRNKGNFPGRFSGRQFSNSRSEMNVSTLELGDSALYLCASSPEVGQGGYTFGSGTRLTVV.

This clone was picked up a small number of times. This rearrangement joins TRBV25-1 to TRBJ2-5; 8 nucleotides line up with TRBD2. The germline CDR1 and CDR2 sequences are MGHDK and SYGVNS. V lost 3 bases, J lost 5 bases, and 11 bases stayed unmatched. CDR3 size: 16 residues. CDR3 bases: TGTGCCAGCAGTGACTCGGGAGGGCCCGTTTGGGAGACCCAGTACTTC. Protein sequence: CASSDSGGPVWETQYF.

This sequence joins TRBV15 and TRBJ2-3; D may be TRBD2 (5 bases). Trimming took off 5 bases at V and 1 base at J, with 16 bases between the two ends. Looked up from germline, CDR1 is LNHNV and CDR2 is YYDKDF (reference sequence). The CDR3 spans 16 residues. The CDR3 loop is CATSPRRGRGTDTQYF. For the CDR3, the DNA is TGTGCCACCAGCCCCCGTCGAGGGAGAGGCACAGATACGCAGTATTTT.

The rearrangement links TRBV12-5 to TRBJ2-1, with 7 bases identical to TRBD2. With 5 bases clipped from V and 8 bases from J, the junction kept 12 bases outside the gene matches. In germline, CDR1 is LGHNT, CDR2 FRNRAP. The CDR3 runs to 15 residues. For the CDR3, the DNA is TGTGCTAGTGGTCGGGGGGAGGGGCTGGCCGATGAGCAGTTCTTC. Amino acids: CASGRGEGLADEQFF.

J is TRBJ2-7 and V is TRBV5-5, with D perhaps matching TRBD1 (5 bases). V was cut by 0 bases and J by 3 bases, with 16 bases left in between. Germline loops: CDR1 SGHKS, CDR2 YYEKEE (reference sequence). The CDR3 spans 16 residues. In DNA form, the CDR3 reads TGTGCCAGCAGCTTGGTTTCTCGGCCTAGGGGCTACGAGCAGTACTTC. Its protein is CASSLVSRPRGYEQYF.

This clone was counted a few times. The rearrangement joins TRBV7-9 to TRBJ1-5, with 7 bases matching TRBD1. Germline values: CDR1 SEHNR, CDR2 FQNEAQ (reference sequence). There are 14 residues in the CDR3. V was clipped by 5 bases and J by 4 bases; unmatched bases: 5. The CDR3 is CASSLGTANQPQHF. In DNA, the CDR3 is TGTGCCAGCAGCCTGGGGACAGCTAATCAGCCCCAGCATTTT.

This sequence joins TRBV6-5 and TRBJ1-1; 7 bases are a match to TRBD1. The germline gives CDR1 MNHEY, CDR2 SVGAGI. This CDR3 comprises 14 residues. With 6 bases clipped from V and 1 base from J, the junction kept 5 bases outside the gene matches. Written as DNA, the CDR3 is TGTGCCAGCAGAGAAGACAGGGCGAACACTGAAGCTTTCTTT. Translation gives CASREDRANTEAFF.

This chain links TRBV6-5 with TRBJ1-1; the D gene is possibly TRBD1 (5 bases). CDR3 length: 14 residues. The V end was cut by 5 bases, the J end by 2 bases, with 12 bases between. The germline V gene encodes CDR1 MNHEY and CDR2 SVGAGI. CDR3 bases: TGTGCCAGCAGTCCCCAATGGACAAACACTGAAGCTTTCTTT. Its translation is CASSPQWTNTEAFF.

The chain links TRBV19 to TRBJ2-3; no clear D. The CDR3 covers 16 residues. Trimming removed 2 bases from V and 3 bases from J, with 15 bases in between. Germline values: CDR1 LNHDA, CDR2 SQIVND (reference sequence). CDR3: CASSILTGTSTDTQYF. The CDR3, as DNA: TGTGCCAGTAGTATACTGACTGGAACTTCAACAGATACGCAGTATTTT.

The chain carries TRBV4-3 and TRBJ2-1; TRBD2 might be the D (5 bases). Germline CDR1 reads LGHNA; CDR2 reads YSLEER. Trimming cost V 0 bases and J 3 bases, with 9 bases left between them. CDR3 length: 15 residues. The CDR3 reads CASSQDGNRYNEQFF. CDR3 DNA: TGCGCCAGCAGCCAAGACGGGAATCGCTACAATGAGCAGTTCTTC.

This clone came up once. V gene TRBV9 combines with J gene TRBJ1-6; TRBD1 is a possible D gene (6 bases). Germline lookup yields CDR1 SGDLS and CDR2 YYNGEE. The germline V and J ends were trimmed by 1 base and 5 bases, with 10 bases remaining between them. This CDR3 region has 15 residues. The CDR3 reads CASSVQGTNNSPLHF. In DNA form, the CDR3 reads TGTGCCAGCAGCGTACAGGGGACTAATAATTCACCCCTCCACTTT.

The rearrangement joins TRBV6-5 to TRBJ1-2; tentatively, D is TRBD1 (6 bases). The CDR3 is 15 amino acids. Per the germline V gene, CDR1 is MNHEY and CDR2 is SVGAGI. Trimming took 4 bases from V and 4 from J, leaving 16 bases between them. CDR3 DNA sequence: TGTGCCAGCAGTTCCCCCCGGACAGCTAGCTATGGCTACACCTTC. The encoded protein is CASSSPRTASYGYTF.

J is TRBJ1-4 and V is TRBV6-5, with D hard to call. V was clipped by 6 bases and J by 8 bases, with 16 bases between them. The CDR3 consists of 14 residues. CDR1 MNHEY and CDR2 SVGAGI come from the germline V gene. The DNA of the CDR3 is TGTGCCAGCAGCCCCAGGAGGTCCGGGGAAAAACTGTTTTTT. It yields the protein CASSPRRSGEKLFF.

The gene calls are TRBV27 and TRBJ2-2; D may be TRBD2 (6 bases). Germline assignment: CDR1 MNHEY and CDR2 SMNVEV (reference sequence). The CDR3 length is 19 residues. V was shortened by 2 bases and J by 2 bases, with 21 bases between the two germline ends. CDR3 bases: TGTGCCAGCAGTTTACTCCCTCCGGGGATAGCGGCTAACACCGGGGAGCTGTTTTTT. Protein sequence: CASSLLPPGIAANTGELFF.

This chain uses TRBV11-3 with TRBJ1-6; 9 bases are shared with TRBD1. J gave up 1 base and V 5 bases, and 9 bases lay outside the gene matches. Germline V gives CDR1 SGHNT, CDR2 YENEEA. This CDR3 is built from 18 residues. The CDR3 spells CASSRGDRVWSYNSPLHF. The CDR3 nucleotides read TGTGCCAGCAGCCGGGGGGACAGGGTCTGGTCCTATAATTCACCCCTCCACTTT.